This T cell receptor beta chain was profiled in a study of T cell responses to AZD1222 COVID-19 vaccine. CDR1 SNHLY and CDR2 FYNNEI come from the germline V gene. The CDR3 runs 15 residues. The V segment lost 6 bases and the J segment 4 bases; nucleotides outside the gene matches: 5. Produced via immunoSEQ multiplex PCR; TCRdb's table is partial and in-frame only. The repertoire holds about 110,000 clones, roughly 87% seen once, with 1% to 1.5% in the top ten. The clonotype was recovered from an adult in good health. The V call is TRBV2, the J call TRBJ2-1; 11 nucleotides match TRBD2. Source: peripheral blood, taken on day 0 of AZD1222 vaccination. CDR3 loop: CASSQGLAVYNEQFF. CDR3 DNA sequence: TGTGCCAGCAGCCAGGGACTAGCGGTGTACAATGAGCAGTTCTTC.